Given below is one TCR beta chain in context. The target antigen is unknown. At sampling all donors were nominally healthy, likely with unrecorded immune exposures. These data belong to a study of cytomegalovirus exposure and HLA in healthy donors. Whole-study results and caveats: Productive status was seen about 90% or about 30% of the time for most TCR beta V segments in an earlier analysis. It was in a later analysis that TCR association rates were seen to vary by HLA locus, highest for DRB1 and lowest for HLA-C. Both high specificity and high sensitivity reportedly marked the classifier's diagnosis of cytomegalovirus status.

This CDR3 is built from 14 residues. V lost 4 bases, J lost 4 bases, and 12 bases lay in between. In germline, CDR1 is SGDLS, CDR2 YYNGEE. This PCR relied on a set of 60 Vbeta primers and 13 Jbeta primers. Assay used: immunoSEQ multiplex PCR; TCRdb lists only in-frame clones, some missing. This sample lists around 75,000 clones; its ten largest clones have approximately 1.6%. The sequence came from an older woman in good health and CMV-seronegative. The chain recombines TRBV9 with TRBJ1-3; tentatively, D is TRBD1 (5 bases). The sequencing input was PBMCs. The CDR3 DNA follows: TGTGCCAGCAGCAGTCAGGGATTCGGAAACACCATATATTTT. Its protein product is CASSSQGFGNTIYF.